This T cell receptor (beta chain) comes out of a study of T-cell memory formation after mild COVID-19. Study at large: There were largely donor-specific TCR clusters.

Germline lookup yields CDR1 SQVTM and CDR2 ANQGSEA. The CDR3 contains 11 residues. With 0 bases removed from V and 8 bases from J, the gap between germline ends came to 5 bases. 5'RACE primed from the constant segment yielded TCR alpha and TCR beta cDNA libraries bearing sample barcodes and UMIs. From the 5' RACE reads, TCRdb called clonotypes with MiXCR, one entry per CDR3 protein. The sample has approximately 400,000 distinct CDR3 sequences, approximately 24% seen once. The receptor was isolated from an adult woman who had mild COVID-19 (a few samples of this study predate the infection). Cell type and time point are not known. Sequenced material: PBMCs or a T cell subset sorted from them (not recorded which). The chain combines TRBV29-1 with TRBJ2-1; D is ambiguous. The CDR3 reads CSVEDPDEQFF. The CDR3 region has the DNA TGCAGCGTTGAAGATCCCGATGAGCAGTTCTTC.